What follows are 10 T cell receptor beta chains derived from one specimen sequenced in a study of blood T cell repertoires in COVID-19. TCRdb's table, derived via immunoSEQ multiplex PCR, lists solely in-frame clones and lacks some. The sample includes 150,000 to 200,000 clones, around 80% of them seen just once. The sample was peripheral blood. These receptors all come from a human donor with acute or convalescent COVID-19. The donor label of this sample is uncertain.

V usage is TRBV12-1 and J usage is TRBJ1-3; the table gives TRBD1 as D, unverified against the DNA. TRBV12-1 has pseudogene status. The length of the CDR3 is 16 residues. In DNA form, the CDR3 reads TGTGCCAGCATCCCACGGACAGCCTACTCTGGAAACACCATATATTTT. Protein product: CASIPRTAYSGNTIYF.

The V call is TRBV4-1, the J call TRBJ2-7; 10 bases fit TRBD2. CDR3 size: 16 residues. Germline lookup yields CDR1 MGHRA and CDR2 YSYEKL. J was trimmed by 0 bases and V by 1 base; bases with no gene match: 3. The CDR3 sequence: CASSQGAGGSSYEQYF. CDR3 in DNA: TGCGCCAGCAGCCAAGGAGCGGGAGGGTCCTCCTACGAGCAGTACTTC.

The rearrangement uses TRBV18 and TRBJ2-7; no definite D call. CDR3 length: 14 residues. From germline, CDR1 is KGHSH and CDR2 LQKENI. V was clipped by 2 bases and J by 5 bases, with 13 bases between them. The chain's CDR3 is CASSPSPVPDEQYF. Here the CDR3 DNA reads TGTGCCAGCTCACCATCTCCGGTCCCCGACGAGCAGTACTTC.

This sequence joins TRBV6-1 and TRBJ2-1; 12 nucleotides agree with TRBD2. The CDR3 runs to 19 residues. V was clipped by 0 bases and J by 7 bases; unmatched bases: 13. The germline gives CDR1 MNHNS, CDR2 SASEGT. The CDR3 spells CASSEALLASGRAPNEQFF. The CDR3, as DNA: TGTGCCAGCAGTGAAGCGCTTCTGGCTAGCGGGAGGGCCCCAAATGAGCAGTTCTTC.

The chain employs TRBV10-3 and TRBJ2-6, with D possibly matching TRBD2 (6 bases). Germline assignment: CDR1 ENHRY and CDR2 SYGVKD. V was pared by 0 bases and J by 0 bases, with 15 bases between. The CDR3 covers 19 residues. The CDR3 DNA follows: TGTGCCATCAGTGAGTCTAGCGGAAGGACGATCTCTGGGGCCAACGTCCTGACTTTC. Translating gives CAISESSGRTISGANVLTF.

V gene TRBV2 combines with J gene TRBJ2-1; a weak D match, TRBD2 (6 bases). Trimming removed 4 bases from V and 0 bases from J, with 10 bases in between. The germline V gene encodes CDR1 SNHLY and CDR2 FYNNEI. The CDR3 loop spans 15 amino acids. The CDR3 sequence: CASSAMGGSYNEQFF. The CDR3 nucleotides read TGTGCCAGCAGTGCCATGGGGGGCTCCTACAATGAGCAGTTCTTC.

CDR3 protein: CASSPRTGGDEQYF. CDR3 coding DNA: TGTGCCAGCAGCCCCCGGACAGGGGGCGACGAGCAGTACTTC. The rearrangement links TRBV21-1 to TRBJ2-7; the table gives TRBD1 as D, unverified against the DNA. TRBV21-1 has pseudogene status. The CDR3 has 14 amino acids.

V usage is TRBV19 and J usage is TRBJ2-5, with 10 bases identical to TRBD1. Looked up from germline, CDR1 is LNHDA and CDR2 is SQIVND (reference sequence). V lost 5 bases, J lost 5 bases, and 8 bases stayed unmatched. The CDR3 loop spans 15 amino acids. CDR3 sequence (DNA): TGTGCCAGTAGTCCCCTGAGGACAGGGGGGGAGACCCAGTACTTC. Amino acids: CASSPLRTGGETQYF.

The chain couples TRBV14 to TRBJ1-2, with D unclear. V lost 0 bases, J lost 2 bases, and 10 bases lay in between. The length of the CDR3 is 15 residues. CDR1 SGHDN and CDR2 FVKESK come from the germline V gene. CDR3 protein: CASSQEEYTNYGYTF. For the CDR3, the DNA is TGTGCCAGCAGCCAAGAGGAGTACACCAACTATGGCTACACCTTC.

This clone was seen just once. The chain recombines TRBV18 with TRBJ1-1; D is perhaps TRBD1 (5 bases). Germline loops: CDR1 KGHSH, CDR2 LQKENI. The CDR3 is 15 amino acids. V lost 1 base to trimming and J lost 3 bases, with 12 bases between them. For the CDR3, the DNA is TGTGCCAGCTCACCACGATTCCAGGGTGACACTGAAGCTTTCTTT. It encodes CASSPRFQGDTEAFF.